The sequence of this T cell receptor (beta chain) was determined in a study of T cell responses to AZD1222 COVID-19 vaccine. Study-level points and caveats: Reports say nearly half of spike-specific TCRs go after unmutated variant regions. Seropositive at baseline were only a handful of AZD1222 recipients. Among the donors, most were white British and more were female, and clonal diversity was possibly underestimated.

Sequencing was performed with immunoSEQ multiplex PCR; in TCRdb, only in-frame clones are kept and a portion is missing. The table includes 120,000 to 150,000 clones, under 95% detected once. Points on this clone: Its antigen is unidentified.

The CDR3 has 14 residues. Germline assignment: CDR1 DFQATT and CDR2 SNEGSKA (reference sequence). The V end was cut by 3 bases, the J end by 5 bases, with 11 bases between. This rearrangement joins TRBV20-1 to TRBJ1-6; D remains ambiguous. The sample in question was peripheral blood, obtained on day 0 of MenACWY control vaccination. The sequence came from an adult in good health. In DNA form, the CDR3 reads TGCAGTGCTAGTGATCAGAGGGATAATTCACCCCTCCACTTT. This encodes CSASDQRDNSPLHF.